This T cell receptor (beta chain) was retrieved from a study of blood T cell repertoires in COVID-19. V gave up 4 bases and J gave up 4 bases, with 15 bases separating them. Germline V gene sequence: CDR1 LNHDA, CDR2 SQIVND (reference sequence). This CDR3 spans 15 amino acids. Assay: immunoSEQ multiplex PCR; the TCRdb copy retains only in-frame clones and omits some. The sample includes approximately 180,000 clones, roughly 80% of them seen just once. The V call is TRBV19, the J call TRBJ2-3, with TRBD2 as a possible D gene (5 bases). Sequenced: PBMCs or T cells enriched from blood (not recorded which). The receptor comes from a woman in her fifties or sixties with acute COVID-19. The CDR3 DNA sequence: TGTGCCAGTAGTAGGTCCGGGGAGAGTGCAGATACGCAGTATTTT. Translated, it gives CASSRSGESADTQYF.